This T cell receptor beta chain stems from a study of T cells in Graves' hyperthyroidism and ophthalmopathy (dated by TCRdb to 2018 to 2020). For the wider study: Peripheral blood was sampled at the time of initial diagnosis, prior to any treatment. A discovery cohort of around 100 patients, 43 with Graves' ophthalmopathy and approximately 55 with stable Graves' hyperthyroidism, was used to find distinguishing TCR V-J signatures. An independent validation cohort of 18 to 20 hyperthyroidism patients and about 16 patients who later progressed to ophthalmopathy tested prospective prediction of ophthalmopathy. The 75 to 100 discovery patients were randomly split 7:3 into training and test sets. Thyroid tissue and blood T-cell repertoires from several Graves' hyperthyroidism patients were also compared in the study. Following sampling, methimazole starting at 30 mg daily was given to hyperthyroidism patients, and high-dose intravenous methylprednisolone was given to ophthalmopathy patients. The paper describes TCR Vbeta CDR3 sequencing of 135 peripheral blood samples, made up of 43 ophthalmopathy patients, around 73 hyperthyroidism patients and 17 progressor patients. On the study overall, not on this receptor specifically: In validation, progression to ophthalmopathy was predicted by the model with 70% to 71% sensitivity and around 76% specificity, a median of roughly 6 months before onset. No statistical method was used to set the sample size in advance, and investigators knew the group allocation. Ophthalmopathy was separated from stable hyperthyroidism by a 13 V-J signature model, with over 85% sensitivity and approximately 81% specificity obtained in cross-validation and 80%/75% obtained in testing. Most expanded thyroid clonotypes (frequency above 0.001) were also detected in blood, a finding suggesting that blood repertoires may reflect thyroid immune responses.

Amplification of TCR beta CDR3 regions was carried out from RNA transcripts. The TCR CDR3 was subjected to a first round of RT-PCR using the HTBI primer set and the Qiagen OneStep RT-PCR kit. Libraries were constructed in a second round of multiplex PCR, after which size selection and purification were performed. Paired-end sequencing of the libraries was performed with 100 bp reads on an Illumina HiSeq2000. On the authors' methods: SOAPnuke was used to process the raw data, removing reads that contained adapters or uncalled bases, had a mean Phred below 15, or lacked an exact match to the constant primer or identifier. COPE v1.2.5 was used to merge high-quality paired reads, and clonotypes were defined as unique nucleotide sequences. Clonotypes were aligned to IMGT TRBV, TRBD and TRBJ reference segments using MiTCR v1.1. The analysis included only V-J combinations with a frequency above 0.0001, which together covered 99% to 99.2% of the repertoires. A TCS score was defined as the ratio of F50 (clonal expansion) to E x V (chaos), with BLOSUM62-based TCRdist applied between CDR3 peptides within each V-J. Welch's t-statistics and random forest reduced fewer than 600 V-J features to under 15, which were used in a naive Bayes classifier (R e1071). The public reads were reanalyzed by TCRdb: fastp trimming at Q25, MiXCR alignment, in-frame beta chains only. Rows with a matching CDR3 protein are joined into one entry that keeps the most common DNA and genes. The V and J calls and clone size come from TCRdb's table, not from the authors' own analysis. The table for this sample lists 400,000 to 550,000 distinct CDR3 sequences; around 22% of them were counted only once. About 11% of the sample belongs to the ten largest clones.

Moderately to severely active disease, a Clinical Activity Score of at least 3, a NOSPECS grade of at least 4, and a duration under 3 months were present in ophthalmopathy patients. Patients with uncontrolled infections, other autoimmune diseases, pregnancy or lactation were excluded. Diagnoses relied on clinical symptoms, serum thyroxine and TRAb, thyroid ultrasound and orbital computed tomography. PBMCs were separated from 7.5 to 10 ml of fresh peripheral blood using Ficoll-Paque density gradient centrifugation. Total RNA was extracted with Trizol reagent, and quality was checked on an Agilent 2100 Bioanalyzer. This clonotype was found many times. The antigen it recognizes is unknown. It has no much larger one-base neighbor in the sample; base qualities were not kept. The TCR was taken from a woman aged 25 to 39 with Graves' ophthalmopathy. Sequencing input: blood.

The CDR3 amino acid sequence is: CASSQTLGAVVDTEAFF. The DNA sequence follows: TGCGCCAGCAGCCAAACACTTGGGGCAGTCGTTGACACTGAAGCTTTCTTT. Recombination connected TRBV4-3 to TRBJ1-1, with TRBD1 perhaps the D gene, on 5 matching bases. V and J lose 2 bases and 3 bases, and a span of 19 bases separates them. For CDR1 and CDR2, the germline V gene lists LGHNA and YSLEER. Its CDR3 holds 17 amino acids, cysteine through phenylalanine. Of all the DNA, just the CDR3 is kept, 51 bases in frame from base 1.